This TCR beta chain was profiled in a study of T cells in Graves' hyperthyroidism and ophthalmopathy. Across the whole study: Peripheral blood was acquired at first diagnosis, ahead of any therapy whatsoever.

Findings and caveats of the study: From stable hyperthyroidism, ophthalmopathy was separated by a 13 V-J model. Blood also contained most expanded thyroid clonotypes above 0.001.

TCR beta CDR3 sequences were amplified from RNA transcripts. HTBI primers were used for first-round RT-PCR of the TCR CDR3. TCRdb analysed the multiplex PCR reads with MiXCR anew, one entry per CDR3 protein. The sample includes 500,000 or so distinct CDR3 sequences, 17% seen only once; the top ten take 15% to 20%. This clonotype was detected ten times or more. Its antigen remains unidentified. The CDR3 runs 16 residues. Germline V lookup: CDR1 SGHKS, CDR2 YYEKEE (reference sequence). V was pared by 0 bases and J by 5 bases, with 17 bases between. This rearrangement joins TRBV5-5 to TRBJ2-5, with D unclear. The sequence was obtained from a woman aged 18 to 35 with Graves' ophthalmopathy. The sequenced sample was blood. The DNA of the CDR3 is TGTGCCAGCAGCTTGGTGCAGGTCTACTCTCGGGAGACCCAGTACTTC. Amino acid sequence: CASSLVQVYSRETQYF.